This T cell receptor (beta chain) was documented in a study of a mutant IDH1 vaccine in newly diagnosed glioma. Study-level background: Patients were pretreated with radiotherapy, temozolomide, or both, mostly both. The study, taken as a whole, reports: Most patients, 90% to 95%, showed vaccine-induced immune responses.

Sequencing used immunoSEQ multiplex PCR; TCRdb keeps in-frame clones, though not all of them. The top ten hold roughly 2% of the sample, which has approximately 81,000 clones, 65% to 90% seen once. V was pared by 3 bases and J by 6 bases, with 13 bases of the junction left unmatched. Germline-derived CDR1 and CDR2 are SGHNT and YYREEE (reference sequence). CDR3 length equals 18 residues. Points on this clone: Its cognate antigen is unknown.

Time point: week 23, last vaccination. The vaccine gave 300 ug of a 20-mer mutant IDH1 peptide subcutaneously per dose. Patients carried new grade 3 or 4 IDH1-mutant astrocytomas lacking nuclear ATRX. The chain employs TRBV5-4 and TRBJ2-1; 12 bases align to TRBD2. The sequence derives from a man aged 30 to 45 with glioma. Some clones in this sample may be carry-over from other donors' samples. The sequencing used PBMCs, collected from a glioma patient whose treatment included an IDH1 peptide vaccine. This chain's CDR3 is CASSSSTKLAGGVNEQFF. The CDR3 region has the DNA TGTGCCAGCAGCTCCTCAACGAAACTAGCGGGGGGAGTCAATGAGCAGTTCTTC.